These 29 T cell receptor beta chains were all obtained from the same sample, sequenced in a study of control samples from healthy donors and cancer patients. The data were produced by immunoSEQ multiplex PCR, yet TCRdb's version contains in-frame clones alone and is incomplete. Of 45,000 to 60,000 clones listed, roughly 87% are singletons. Sequencing was carried out using PBMCs. The receptors originated from a man between 60 and 75 years old with head and neck cancer.

The chain uses TRBV4-1 and TRBJ2-5; 10 bases line up with TRBD2. This CDR3 is built from 16 residues. Trimming took 0 bases from V and 2 from J; bases not matched to a gene: 3. The V gene's germline CDR1 is MGHRA and CDR2 YSYEKL. The CDR3 DNA sequence: TGCGCCAGCAGCCAAGACAAACTAGCGGGGCAAGAGACCCAGTACTTC. It yields the protein CASSQDKLAGQETQYF.

The chain has TRBV3-1 (or the pseudogene TRBV3-2) and TRBJ1-3, with unresolved D. This CDR3 has 14 residues. V dropped 3 bases and J dropped 0 bases, with 6 bases sitting between them. CDR1 and CDR2 (germline): LGHDT, YNNKEL (reference sequence). CDR3 in amino acids: CASSQFYSGNTIYF. The CDR3 region has the DNA TGTGCCAGCAGCCAGTTTTACTCTGGAAACACCATATATTTT.

This chain uses TRBV27 with TRBJ1-1; 9 bases align to TRBD1. V lost 6 bases and J lost 3; bases outside the gene matches: 8. CDR1 is MNHEY, CDR2 SMNVEV, per germline (reference sequence). The CDR3 runs 15 residues. The CDR3 bases are TGTGCCAGCAGATCTATGGGACAGGGATACACTGAAGCTTTCTTT. Translation: CASRSMGQGYTEAFF.

The J gene is TRBJ1-4, the V gene TRBV18; the match to TRBD1 covers 7 bases. The germline V gene encodes CDR1 KGHSH and CDR2 LQKENI. This CDR3 comprises 15 residues. V was pared by 6 bases and J by 4 bases, with 8 bases of the junction left unmatched. The CDR3 bases are TGTGCCAGCTCGGAGCAGGGACAGATTAATGAAAAACTGTTTTTT. This gives the protein CASSEQGQINEKLFF.

In DNA form, the CDR3 reads TGTGCCAGCAGCCGGACTAGCGGGAGTGGCAATGAGCAGTTCTTC. It specifies CASSRTSGSGNEQFF. The chain uses TRBV7-9 and TRBJ2-1; 13 bases line up with TRBD2. The CDR3 length is 15 residues. The germline V gene encodes CDR1 SEHNR and CDR2 FQNEAQ (reference sequence). Trimming at V came to 5 bases and at J to 6 bases, leaving 4 bases not matched to a gene.

The sample holds a few counts of this clone. This sequence joins TRBV5-8 and TRBJ2-1; weak D call: TRBD1 (5 bases). The V gene lost 0 bases and the J gene lost 13 bases, with 8 bases spanning the gap. The CDR3 contains 11 residues. Per the germline V gene, CDR1 is SGHTS and CDR2 is YDEGEE. This chain's CDR3 is CASSLGQQQFF. DNA for the CDR3: TGTGCCAGCAGCTTGGGACAGCAACAGTTCTTC. The full variable domain, in which reference TRBV5-8 and TRBJ2-1 provide the parts outside the CDR3, is EAGVTQSPTHLIKTRGQQATLRCSPISGHTSVYWYQQALGLGLQFLLWYDEGEERNRGNFPPRFSGRQFPNYSSELNVNALELEDSALYLCASSLGQQQFFGPGTRLTVL.

The V and J genes are TRBV5-1 and TRBJ2-1; TRBD2 is a possible D gene (6 bases). This CDR3 has 15 residues. Germline values: CDR1 SGHRS, CDR2 YFSETQ. The V end lost 1 base, the J end lost 6 bases, and 14 bases lay between the germline ends. The CDR3 nucleotides are TGCGCCAGCAGCTTGTCTACCCGGCGGGGCAATGAGCAGTTCTTC. The encoded protein is CASSLSTRRGNEQFF.

The chain has TRBV18 and TRBJ2-7; 10 bases agree with TRBD2. V shed 2 bases and J 6 bases; nucleotides not matched to a gene: 4. Germline CDR1 reads KGHSH; CDR2 reads LQKENI. The CDR3 runs to 14 residues. The CDR3, as DNA: TGTGCCAGCTCACCAGAGCGGGGGGGGTCCGAGCAGTACTTC. Translation: CASSPERGGSEQYF. The full variable domain, in which reference TRBV18 and TRBJ2-7 provide the parts outside the CDR3, is NAGVMQNPRHLVRRRGQEARLRCSPMKGHSHVYWYRQLPEEGLKFMVYLQKENIIDESGMPKERFSAEFPKEGPSILRIQQVVRGDSAAYFCASSPERGGSEQYFGPGTRLTVT.

The chain couples TRBV6-5 to TRBJ1-1; possibly TRBD1 for D (5 bases). Deletions cut 6 bases from V and 7 bases from J, with 18 bases between. CDR1 is MNHEY, CDR2 SVGAGI, per germline. The CDR3 is made up of 14 amino acids. This CDR3 reads CASRDMGRLIEAFF. The CDR3 coding sequence is TGTGCCAGCAGGGACATGGGGCGCTTAATTGAAGCTTTCTTT.

This rearrangement joins TRBV27 to TRBJ2-5; 7 positions match TRBD1. V gave up 7 bases and J gave up 5 bases; unmatched junction bases: 16. This CDR3 is built from 16 residues. Germline CDR1 MNHEY, CDR2 SMNVEV (reference sequence). CDR3 DNA: TGTGCCAGCATGTTTCAAGGGACAGTCGGCGGGGAGACCCAGTACTTC. Its protein product is CASMFQGTVGGETQYF.

This clone occurred a few times. DNA of the CDR3: TGTGCCAGCTCACCAGGGACAGGGGACTACCGGGAGACCCAGTACTTC. Translated: CASSPGTGDYRETQYF. The chain has TRBV18 and TRBJ2-5; 10 positions agree with TRBD1. Per germline, CDR1 KGHSH and CDR2 LQKENI. The CDR3 has 16 amino acids. V shed 2 bases and J 5 bases; nucleotides not matched to a gene: 8. Variable domain in full (rest from reference TRBV18 and TRBJ2-5): NAGVMQNPRHLVRRRGQEARLRCSPMKGHSHVYWYRQLPEEGLKFMVYLQKENIIDESGMPKERFSAEFPKEGPSILRIQQVVRGDSAAYFCASSPGTGDYRETQYFGPGTRLLVL.

This chain links TRBV6-2 or TRBV6-3 with TRBJ1-5; 8 nucleotides line up with TRBD1. The germline gives CDR1 MNHEY, CDR2 SVGEGT. This CDR3 contains 16 residues. With V trimmed by 3 bases and J by 10 bases, 14 bases remained unmatched. The CDR3 bases are TGTGCCAGCAGTTATCGACCTCAGGGGGCGGGGGGACCCCAGCATTTT. This sequence encodes CASSYRPQGAGGPQHF.

The chain recombines TRBV18 with TRBJ1-2, with D hard to call. V was clipped by 5 bases and J by 0 bases, with 10 bases between them. From germline, CDR1 is KGHSH and CDR2 LQKENI. The CDR3 is made up of 14 amino acids. CDR3 DNA: TGTGCCAGCTCAAAGGCTTCCACTAACTATGGCTACACCTTC. This codes for CASSKASTNYGYTF.

This clone was detected once. This may be a read error, as it is one base from a much larger clone. J is TRBJ2-1 and V is TRBV7-9, with D maybe TRBD1 (5 bases). The CDR3 contains 16 residues. Deletions cut 1 base from V and 9 bases from J, with 19 bases between. Germline values: CDR1 SEHNR, CDR2 FQNEAQ (reference sequence). The CDR3 sequence: CASSLVGVSPRGEQFF. CDR3 DNA sequence: TGTGCCAGCAGCTTAGTAGGGGTTAGTCCTAGGGGTGAGCAGTTCTTC.

The chain recombines TRBV5-1 with TRBJ2-1; tentative D call: TRBD1 (5 bases). Germline-derived CDR1 and CDR2 are SGHRS and YFSETQ. The V and J ends lost 2 bases and 8 bases respectively, with 14 bases between them. The CDR3 covers 14 residues. Here the CDR3 reads CASSFRQGSDEQFF. Here the CDR3 DNA reads TGCGCCAGCAGCTTCAGGCAGGGATCCGATGAGCAGTTCTTC. Complete variable domain (other parts from reference TRBV5-1 and TRBJ2-1): KAGVTQTPRYLIKTRGQQVTLSCSPISGHRSVSWYQQTPGQGLQFLFEYFSETQRNKGNFPGRFSGRQFSNSRSEMNVSTLELGDSALYLCASSFRQGSDEQFFGPGTRLTVL.

The V and J genes are TRBV2 and TRBJ2-4; tentatively, D is TRBD1 or TRBD2 (6 bases each). CDR1 is SNHLY, CDR2 FYNNEI, per germline. The CDR3 is made up of 18 amino acids. Trimming shortened V by 0 bases and J by 0 bases, and 15 bases separated the two germline ends. CDR3 loop: CASSEALKGGIAKNIQYF. The DNA for the CDR3 is TGTGCCAGCAGTGAAGCGCTGAAGGGGGGCATAGCCAAAAACATTCAGTACTTC.

J is TRBJ2-6 and V is TRBV10-3; TRBD1 aligns across 9 bases. Germline CDR1 ENHRY, CDR2 SYGVKD. The junction had 9 bases not matched to a gene; V was cut back by 5 bases and J by 1 base. This CDR3 has 18 residues. The CDR3 here is CAISQQGAGRSGANVLTF. In DNA form, the CDR3 reads TGTGCCATCAGTCAACAGGGGGCGGGTAGGTCTGGGGCCAACGTCCTGACTTTC.

V and J are TRBV6-5 and TRBJ2-7, with D possibly being TRBD1 (5 bases). The CDR3 is 15 amino acids. CDR1 is MNHEY and CDR2 is SVGAGI in the germline V gene. Between the trimmed V and J ends, which lost 6 bases and 3 bases, there was a span of 18 bases. The CDR3 sequence is CASRGLLGIGYEQYF. The CDR3, as DNA: TGTGCCAGCAGGGGGCTCTTGGGGATTGGCTACGAGCAGTACTTC.

The chain links TRBV7-8 to TRBJ2-3; 8 bases align to TRBD2. J gave up 6 bases and V 1 base, and 18 bases lay outside the gene matches. CDR3 size: 19 residues. Germline CDR1 and CDR2: SGHVS and FQNEAQ. The CDR3 region is CASSLGGPAVGGAGDTQYF. DNA of the CDR3: TGTGCCAGCAGCTTAGGGGGGCCGGCGGTCGGGGGGGCAGGGGATACGCAGTATTTT.

V gene TRBV11-1 combines with J gene TRBJ2-1, with D hard to call. The CDR3 is made up of 15 amino acids. Germline assignment: CDR1 SGHAT and CDR2 FQDESV (reference sequence). Trimming took off 1 base at V and 4 bases at J, with 11 bases between the two ends. CDR3 amino acids: CASSLEGWGYNEQFF. The DNA of the CDR3 is TGTGCCAGCAGCTTAGAGGGATGGGGTTACAATGAGCAGTTCTTC.

The rearrangement joins TRBV10-1 to TRBJ2-7; 9 positions agree with TRBD2. CDR3 length: 21 residues. CDR1 is WNHNN and CDR2 is SYGVQD in the germline V gene (reference sequence). V lost 3 bases to trimming and J lost 0 bases; unmatched junction nucleotides: 21. This chain's CDR3 is CASSDTKWTSERQAPSYEQYF. CDR3 bases: TGCGCCAGCAGTGATACTAAGTGGACTAGCGAGCGTCAAGCGCCCTCCTACGAGCAGTACTTC.

This clone has a single count. The chain joins TRBV29-1 to TRBJ1-1; 9 bases map to TRBD1. The CDR3 loop spans 13 amino acids. Germline assignment: CDR1 SQVTM and CDR2 ANQGSEA. V shed 4 bases and J 4 bases; nucleotides not matched to a gene: 4. CDR3 coding DNA: TGCAGCGTTGTGGAGACAGGGGGCACTGAAGCTTTCTTT. It yields the protein CSVVETGGTEAFF.

The rearrangement links TRBV19 to TRBJ1-3; D gene ambiguous. This CDR3 region has 16 residues. Germline CDR1 LNHDA, CDR2 SQIVND (reference sequence). The CDR3 region has the DNA TGTGCTACGGCCAGGACCTCGATTGACTCTGGAAACACCATATATTTT. It translates to CATARTSIDSGNTIYF.

The rearrangement uses TRBV28 and TRBJ2-1, with TRBD1 matching over 9 bases. V gave up 9 bases and J gave up 10 bases; unmatched junction bases: 10. Germline-derived CDR1 and CDR2 are MDHEN and SYDVKM. There are 13 residues in the CDR3. This CDR3 reads CASSGDRVREQFF. CDR3 sequence (DNA): TGTGCCAGTTCCGGGGACAGGGTAAGAGAGCAGTTCTTC.

V and J are TRBV5-1 and TRBJ2-3, with a possible D match to TRBD1 (7 bases). CDR3 length equals 15 residues. Per the germline V gene, CDR1 is SGHRS and CDR2 is YFSETQ. V shed 4 bases and J shed 2 bases, with 14 bases lying between them. CDR3 amino acids: CASSAGQLDTDTQYF. CDR3 nucleotides: TGCGCCAGCAGCGCGGGACAGCTAGACACAGATACGCAGTATTTT.

This clone was seen a few times. The V and J genes are TRBV18 and TRBJ1-1, with TRBD1 matching over 7 bases. Germline V gene data show CDR1 as KGHSH and CDR2 as LQKENI. CDR3 length: 15 amino acids. Trimming removed 2 bases from V and 2 bases from J; junction bases left unmatched: 5. The CDR3 sequence is CASSPGTVLNTEAFF. Written as DNA, the CDR3 is TGTGCCAGCTCACCAGGGACAGTCCTAAACACTGAAGCTTTCTTT.

The chain couples TRBV10-2 to TRBJ1-4; the D gene is possibly TRBD1 (6 bases). Germline CDR1 and CDR2: WSHSY and SAAADI. V was pared by 2 bases and J by 7 bases, with 14 bases between. The CDR3 is made up of 15 amino acids. CDR3 sequence reads: CASSEMGGGSEKLFF. The CDR3 DNA follows: TGCGCCAGCAGTGAGATGGGGGGCGGAAGTGAAAAACTGTTTTTT.

V and J are TRBV6-5 and TRBJ2-2; the D is unclear. The V and J ends lost 0 bases and 1 base respectively, with 6 bases between them. Germline assignment: CDR1 MNHEY and CDR2 SVGAGI. This CDR3 is 15 amino acids long. Here the CDR3 reads CASSYSIRNTGELFF. DNA of the CDR3: TGTGCCAGCAGTTACTCGATACGGAACACCGGGGAGCTGTTTTTT.

The count of this clone is one. The genes are TRBV19 and TRBJ1-5; maybe TRBD1 (5 bases). Trimming took 8 bases from V and 6 from J, leaving 20 bases between them. Per the germline V gene, CDR1 is LNHDA and CDR2 is SQIVND (reference sequence). The CDR3 has 15 amino acids. Written as DNA, the CDR3 is TGTGCCAGTCACCGACAGAAAGCATCGGCTCAGCCCCAGCATTTT. It yields the protein CASHRQKASAQPQHF.